The 15 T cell receptor beta chains in this list originate from one sample, sequenced in a study of graft-versus-host responses after intestinal transplantation. The protocol was immunoSEQ multiplex PCR, while the TCRdb copy is restricted to in-frame clones and leaves out a portion. The repertoire has about 110,000 clones, around 93% of them found once; the top ten carry around 0.55%. No antigen is known for these receptors. The specimen was unstimulated CD8+ T cells sorted from spleen or lymph node cells, collected before intestinal transplant. These receptors all come from a human donor who received an intestinal transplant.

This chain uses TRBV15 with TRBJ1-4; no clear D gene. The germline V and J ends were trimmed by 1 base and 0 bases, with 9 bases remaining between them. From germline, CDR1 is LNHNV and CDR2 YYDKDF (reference sequence). The CDR3 length is 16 residues. The CDR3 DNA reads TGTGCCACCAGCAGAGGGGTGCGGCCAACTAATGAAAAACTGTTTTTT. Protein sequence: CATSRGVRPTNEKLFF.

The CDR3: CASIGGPIREQYF. For the CDR3, the DNA is TGCGCCAGCATCGGAGGTCCGATCCGCGAGCAGTACTTC. This sequence joins TRBV10-2 and TRBJ2-7, with D possibly being TRBD2 (5 bases). Trimming shortened V by 7 bases and J by 6 bases, and 16 bases separated the two germline ends. This CDR3 has 13 residues. Per germline, CDR1 WSHSY and CDR2 SAAADI.

The chain is built from TRBV27 and TRBJ2-1; TRBD2 matches 7 bases. CDR1 and CDR2 from the germline V gene are MNHEY and SMNVEV (reference sequence). With V trimmed by 6 bases and J by 5 bases, 7 bases remained unmatched. The CDR3 covers 14 residues. CDR3 DNA: TGTGCCAGCAGCCTCGTGGGAGGGGACAATGAGCAGTTCTTC. It translates to CASSLVGGDNEQFF.

V usage is TRBV30 and J usage is TRBJ2-1; weak D call: TRBD1 (7 bases). This CDR3 region has 13 residues. V lost 5 bases and J 4 bases, leaving 12 bases between the germline ends. The germline CDR1 and CDR2 sequences are GTSNPN and SVGIG (reference sequence). CDR3 residues: CAWAEGAYNEQFF. CDR3 coding DNA: TGTGCCTGGGCGGAGGGGGCGTACAATGAGCAGTTCTTC.

The rearrangement uses TRBV10-1 and TRBJ2-7; a possible D gene is TRBD2 (6 bases). This CDR3 contains 14 residues. The germline V gene encodes CDR1 WNHNN and CDR2 SYGVQD (reference sequence). Trimming removed 5 bases from V and 2 bases from J, with 13 bases in between. CDR3 amino acids: CASSSGTLPYEQYF. The DNA for the CDR3 is TGCGCCAGCAGTTCCGGGACTTTACCCTACGAGCAGTACTTC.

This chain connects TRBV27 to TRBJ2-5; D not resolved. V was clipped by 0 bases and J by 0 bases, with 5 bases between them. This CDR3 is built from 14 residues. The germline CDR1 and CDR2 sequences are MNHEY and SMNVEV (reference sequence). The CDR3, as DNA: TGTGCCAGCAGTTTATCGCCGGACCAAGAGACCCAGTACTTC. Protein product: CASSLSPDQETQYF.

In regard to this clone: This sample also contains other DNA sequences that code for the same CDR3. This sequence joins TRBV5-6 and TRBJ2-2; the match to TRBD2 covers 13 bases. Looked up from germline, CDR1 is SGHDT and CDR2 is YYEEEE. The CDR3 length is 16 residues. The trim removed 7 bases at V and 7 bases at J, leaving 10 bases unmatched. In DNA, the CDR3 is TGTGCCAGCCGCGAAGGGGGACTAGCGGGAATCGGGGAGCTGTTTTTT. The encoded protein is CASREGGLAGIGELFF.

The rearrangement uses TRBV27 and TRBJ1-4; 7 bases align to TRBD1. The CDR3 is 17 residues long. J was trimmed by 3 bases and V by 6 bases; bases with no gene match: 13. Per germline, CDR1 MNHEY and CDR2 SMNVEV (reference sequence). CDR3 in DNA: TGTGCCAGCAGAGACCTCTCGACCGGGACAGCTAATGAAAAACTGTTTTTT. It translates to CASRDLSTGTANEKLFF.

This clone was detected only once. The chain has TRBV4-1 and TRBJ2-1; 7 bases match TRBD2. J lost 4 bases, V lost 5 bases, and 5 bases had no gene match. This CDR3 has 14 amino acids. Germline assignment: CDR1 MGHRA and CDR2 YSYEKL. CDR3 residues: CASSAGAAYNEQFF. The CDR3 bases are TGCGCCAGCAGCGCGGGAGCTGCTTACAATGAGCAGTTCTTC.

V and J are TRBV19 and TRBJ2-7, with TRBD1 as a possible D gene (5 bases). The V and J ends lost 9 bases and 0 bases respectively, with 18 bases between them. Germline CDR1 LNHDA, CDR2 SQIVND (reference sequence). This CDR3 is 15 amino acids long. DNA for the CDR3: TGTGCCAGCAGTGATCGGGCAGGGATCTCCTACGAGCAGTACTTC. This sequence encodes CASSDRAGISYEQYF.

V and J are TRBV28 and TRBJ2-1; the D gene is possibly TRBD2 (6 bases). There are 14 residues in the CDR3. Germline CDR1 MDHEN, CDR2 SYDVKM. V dropped 5 bases and J dropped 8 bases, with 16 bases sitting between them. The CDR3 protein is CASSRRRETDEQFF. CDR3 DNA: TGTGCCAGCAGTCGGAGACGGGAGACGGATGAGCAGTTCTTC.

This clone was recorded only once. This chain connects TRBV5-1 to TRBJ2-3; the match to TRBD1 covers 7 bases. With 5 bases clipped from V and 3 bases from J, the junction kept 3 bases outside the gene matches. CDR3 length: 13 residues. Germline-derived CDR1 and CDR2 are SGHRS and YFSETQ. Here the CDR3 DNA reads TGCGCCAGCAGGACAGGGATGACAGATACGCAGTATTTT. This translates into CASRTGMTDTQYF.

The V gene is TRBV4-1, the J gene TRBJ2-1; TRBD2 agrees at 11 bases. The V and J ends lost 6 bases and 6 bases, in that order; junction bases with no gene match: 13. The CDR3 spans 17 residues. Germline CDR1 is MGHRA and CDR2 is YSYEKL. DNA for the CDR3: TGCGCCAGCAGAACAGGGCCCGGGACTAGCGGATCCAATGAGCAGTTCTTC. This sequence encodes CASRTGPGTSGSNEQFF.

The V gene is TRBV13, the J gene TRBJ2-7; D gene uncertain. The CDR3 is 15 residues long. Germline-derived CDR1 and CDR2 are PRHDT and FYEKMQ (reference sequence). Trimming took off 2 bases at V and 2 bases at J, with 13 bases between the two ends. DNA of the CDR3: TGTGCCAGCAGCTTATTCCGGGCGGAGCCCTACGAGCAGTACTTC. Its protein product is CASSLFRAEPYEQYF.

The chain carries TRBV28 and TRBJ1-4; D is unresolved. This CDR3 spans 15 amino acids. Trimming took off 1 base at V and 0 bases at J, with 6 bases between the two ends. Germline CDR1 is MDHEN and CDR2 is SYDVKM. CDR3 in amino acids: CASSLSAATNEKLFF. The CDR3 DNA reads as TGTGCCAGCAGTTTATCCGCTGCAACTAATGAAAAACTGTTTTTT.